This TCR beta chain was identified during a study of blood T cell repertoires in COVID-19. Libraries were prepared by immunoSEQ multiplex PCR; TCRdb keeps only in-frame clonotypes and omits some of them. The table records around 250,000 clones, almost 90% of them present only once. This clone was recorded a few times. This receptor was obtained from a woman aged 55-70 years with COVID-19, enrolled during active disease. Sequencing was done on a sample of peripheral blood.

CDR3 residues: CASSLRLAGGLHNEQFF. The CDR3 nucleotides read TGTGCCAGTAGTCTAAGACTAGCGGGGGGGCTTCACAATGAGCAGTTCTTC. The V call is TRBV19, the J call TRBJ2-1; TRBD2 matches at 14 bases. Germline CDR1 is LNHDA and CDR2 is SQIVND (reference sequence). J was trimmed by 5 bases and V by 5 bases; bases with no gene match: 8. CDR3 length: 17 residues.